This TCR beta chain was documented in a study of Tregs in tolerant kidney transplant recipients (dated by TCRdb to between 2018 and 2020). About the full investigation: Transplants used related donors with nonmyeloablative bone marrow transplantation; mixed chimerism was transient in the human trials. TCRbeta sequencing was used in the study to identify donor-specific regulatory T cells before combined kidney and bone marrow transplantation, and the identified cells were then tracked after transplant.

For TCRbeta CDR3 sequencing, genomic DNA from the sorted cells was extracted using the QIAGEN DNeasy Blood and Tissue Kit. High-throughput TCRbeta CDR3 sequencing was carried out commercially through immunoSEQ, with PCR amplification with bias correction and internal controls included. Turning to the authors' computational methods: Unique productive TCRbeta sequences were defined by CDR3 nucleotide sequence where primers matched, and otherwise by CDR3 amino acid sequence together with Vbeta and Jbeta genes. To correct sorting error, sequences shared between sorted populations at a frequency ratio of 2:1 or less were removed; the rest were assigned to the higher population. A sequence was defined as donor-reactive if the sequence was expanded at least 5-fold in CFSE-low cells compared with unstimulated cells and had a frequency of at least 0.01% in CFSE-low cells. Repertoire divergence was quantified by Jensen-Shannon divergence using the top 100 TCRbeta sequences ranked by frequency. For samples with multiple sequencing runs, sorting error was corrected in each run separately before the runs were combined. This is the immuneACCESS table as TCRdb keeps it, with only in-frame sequences that have V and J called. A part of the clones is gone; compared with another copy, unresolved V genes explain less than half, and the rest is unexplained. From that table come the V and J calls and clone size; the DNA was used to work out D and trimming. In this sample's table one finds 30,000 to 35,000 clones. The ten largest clones take up about 8.1% of the sample.

Taken from cysteine to phenylalanine, the CDR3 has 13 residues. Of the CDR3's DNA, 30 bases were read; they are in frame from base 1. V lost 6 bases and J lost 7 bases; the stretch between them is 13 bases long. Per the germline V gene, SNHLY is the CDR1 and FYNNEI is the CDR2. Per the publication, the time point label means: blood sample drawn before combined kidney and bone marrow transplant. Unstimulated Tregs (CD4+CD25+CD127-), CD4+ non-Tregs (CD4+CD25-), CD4 and CD8 cells were FACS-sorted from thawed PBMCs. Patients were a few combined kidney and bone marrow transplant recipients from the ITN036ST trial, and only these trial subjects had samples available. Healthy control blood was separated into PBMCs by Ficoll density gradient and cryopreserved, and patient PBMCs were collected both before and after transplant. Overall results and qualifications from the work: Donor-specific Treg expansion was found to exceed global Treg expansion in tolerant patients, suggesting antigen-driven rather than nonspecific expansion. Expanding Tregs with activated donor B cells appeared to identify the most biologically relevant and donor-specific TCRbeta repertoire. Biological reproducibility was not directly addressed, though technical replication error appeared minimal. The study was limited by small patient numbers, and the findings need validation in larger populations and under other immunosuppression protocols. Because the PCR primers were changed over time for some patients, nucleotide-level comparison could not be performed across the samples from those patients.

On this clone: Its antigen is currently not known. The read ends 3 residues shy of where the CDR3 ends; the end is completed using the germline J gene.

Source: CD8+ T cells from blood, taken before the transplant. The rearrangement combines TRBV2 with TRBJ2-1; the D gene is tentatively TRBD1 or TRBD2, each matching 5 bases. This sequence was found in a human donor who received a combined kidney and bone marrow transplant. The CDR3 in this case is CASRPLEGNEQFF. CDR3 DNA (partial): TGTGCCAGCAGGCCTTTAGAGGGGAATGAG. Where the CDR3 stops, the reference TRBV2 and TRBJ2-1 genes take over; the full variable domain is EPEVTQTPSHQVTQMGQEVILRCVPISNHLYFYWYRQILGQKVEFLVSFYNNEISEKSEIFDDQFSVERPDGSNFTLKIRSTKLEDSAMYFCASRPLEGNEQFFGPGTRLTVL.